Listed below are T cell receptor beta chains from one sample, sequenced in a study of molecular identifiers for immune sequencing clone quantification. TCRdb redid the calling of the PCR reads with MiXCR, one entry per CDR3 protein. This sample has hundreds of thousands of distinct CDR3 sequences, with about 25% found just once. Sample: naive CD8+ T cells from blood, with Jurkat cell RNA spiked in. These receptors all come from a human donor in good health. Some libraries in this study had Jurkat cell RNA spiked in. CDR3s include the opening cysteine and the closing phenylalanine or tryptophan. A D gene is named only where the DNA matches it firmly. Part of the rows lack a size; the others show once, few, many or a class for expanded clones.

V gene	clone size	J gene	CDR3 length	D gene	CDR3 protein	CDR3 DNA
TRBV5-4	many	TRBJ2-7	14	TRBD1	CASSLEGARHEQYF	TGTGCCAGCAGCTTGGAGGGGGCCCGGCACGAGCAGTACTTC
TRBV7-2	many	TRBJ2-7	15	NA	CASSLVVEGPYEQYF	TGTGCCAGCAGCTTAGTGGTTGAGGGCCCCTACGAGCAGTACTTC
TRBV11-2	few	TRBJ2-5	16	NA	CASSPAGGLPSETQYF	TGTGCCAGCAGCCCGGCCGGTGGACTGCCCTCGGAGACCCAGTACTTC
TRBV4-1	NA	TRBJ1-1	18	NA	CASSQDLAFGPMNTEAFF	TGCGCCAGCAGCCAAGATTTGGCGTTCGGGCCCATGAACACTGAAGCTTTCTTT
TRBV5-6	NA	TRBJ2-5	16	TRBD2	CASSLGGLAGRLTQYF	TGTGCCAGCAGCTTGGGAGGGCTAGCGGGAAGGTTGACCCAGTACTTC
TRBV6-1	many	TRBJ1-1	12	NA	CASRDSFTEAFF	TGTGCCAGCAGGGACAGCTTCACTGAAGCTTTCTTT
TRBV9	NA	TRBJ2-5	17	NA	CASSSSPHTTQGETQYF	TGTGCCAGCAGCTCCTCTCCCCACACGACCCAGGGGGAGACCCAGTACTTC
TRBV6-5	NA	TRBJ2-6	15	NA	CASGPRLSGATVLTF	TGTGCCAGCGGGCCACGGCTTTCTGGGGCTACCGTCCTGACTTTC
TRBV6-5	many	TRBJ2-7	14	NA	CASSFSGTRYEQYF	TGTGCCAGCAGTTTCTCCGGGACACGCTACGAGCAGTACTTC
TRBV12-3/TRBV12-4	few	TRBJ2-7	15	NA	CASSFTLTSSYEQYF	TGTGCCAGCAGTTTCACCCTGACTAGCTCCTACGAGCAGTACTTC
TRBV5-4	few	TRBJ1-1	16	NA	CASSLYDFLTNTEAFF	TGTGCCAGCAGCTTGTACGACTTCCTAACCAACACTGAAGCTTTCTTT
TRBV23-1	NA	TRBJ1-2	12	NA	CANTRLNYGYTF	TGCGCCAACACCCGACTGAACTATGGCTACACCTTC
TRBV3-1	few	TRBJ2-7	14	NA	CASSPTGSPEFSYF	TGTGCCAGCAGCCCAACCGGATCCCCAGAGTTTTCGTACTTC
TRBV4-3	many	TRBJ2-7	15	TRBD1	CASSTGTGGSYEQYF	TGCGCCAGCAGCACGGGGACAGGGGGGTCCTACGAGCAGTACTTC
TRBV12-3/TRBV12-4	many	TRBJ1-2	14	NA	CASSPMGRVYGYTF	TGTGCCAGCAGTCCGATGGGCAGGGTCTATGGCTACACCTTC
TRBV3-1	few	TRBJ2-1	13	NA	CASSTISYNEQFF	TGTGCCAGCAGCACAATCTCCTACAATGAGCAGTTCTTC
TRBV6-5	few	TRBJ1-1	15	NA	CASSYDGGGGTEAFF	TGTGCCAGCAGTTACGATGGGGGAGGAGGCACTGAAGCTTTCTTT
TRBV2	NA	TRBJ2-7	15	TRBD2	CASNPGTSGTYEQYF	TGTGCCAGCAACCCCGGGACTAGCGGGACCTACGAGCAGTACTTC
TRBV6-1	few	TRBJ1-5	14	NA	CASSEGVGFQPQHF	TGTGCCAGCAGTGAAGGAGTAGGGTTCCAGCCCCAGCATTTT
TRBV5-1	NA	TRBJ2-1	18	TRBD2	CASSFIAWGTSLSNEQFF	TGCGCCAGCAGCTTCATTGCTTGGGGGACTAGTTTGTCCAATGAGCAGTTCTTC
TRBV6-2/TRBV6-3	few	TRBJ2-4	19	TRBD1	CASSYLWQEGARRRNIQYF	TGTGCCAGCAGTTATCTCTGGCAAGAGGGGGCGCGAAGGAGGAACATTCAGTACTTC
TRBV5-1	NA	TRBJ2-7	16	TRBD2	CASSFTSGTLMGEQYF	TGCGCCAGCAGCTTTACTAGCGGGACTCTCATGGGGGAGCAGTACTTC
TRBV19	NA	TRBJ1-5	15	NA	CASSTTSGGTDTQHF	TGTGCCAGTAGTACCACTAGCGGGGGCACAGATACGCAGCATTTT
TRBV4-3	many	TRBJ2-3	16	NA	CASSQDIGRNPLTQYF	TGCGCCAGCAGCCAAGATATCGGACGGAACCCCCTTACGCAGTATTTT
TRBV24-1	few	TRBJ1-1	13	NA	CATSDLGNTEAFF	TGTGCCACCAGTGATTTAGGTAACACTGAAGCTTTCTTT
TRBV5-3	NA	TRBJ1-5	16	TRBD1	CASSPTGERGNQPQHF	TGTGCCAGCAGCCCAACAGGGGAAAGGGGCAATCAGCCCCAGCATTTT
TRBV4-1	few	TRBJ2-1	16	TRBD1	CASSQVTGISYNEQFF	TGCGCCAGCAGCCAAGTGACAGGGATCTCCTACAATGAGCAGTTCTTC
TRBV6-2/TRBV6-3	NA	TRBJ2-7	14	TRBD1	CASSHRGRPYAQYF	TGTGCCAGCAGTCACAGGGGGCGCCCCTACGCGCAGTACTTC
TRBV29-1	many	TRBJ2-5	12	NA	CSVEDMGETQYF	TGCAGCGTTGAAGACATGGGAGAGACCCAGTACTTC
TRBV5-1	few	TRBJ2-5	13	NA	CASSTDPWETQYF	TGCGCCAGCAGCACCGACCCGTGGGAGACCCAGTACTTC
TRBV24-1	many	TRBJ1-1	11	NA	CATSVGLEAFF	TGTGCCACCAGTGTGGGACTAGAAGCTTTCTTT
TRBV19	NA	TRBJ2-1	15	NA	CASSDTPKDYNEQFF	TGTGCCAGTAGTGATACACCCAAGGATTACAATGAGCAGTTCTTC